These 21 T cell receptor beta chains were all obtained from the same sample, sequenced in a study of CD8 T cells in Susac syndrome. Random-hexamer reverse transcription was applied to roughly 0.5 to 1 ug RNA. TCRdb passed the immunoSEQ multiplex PCR reads through MiXCR, listing each CDR3 protein once. The sample lists around 170,000 distinct CDR3 sequences, approximately 95% occurring once. Sequencing was done on a sample of CD8+ T cells from PBMCs. These receptors all come from a human donor with Susac syndrome.

The chain recombines TRBV4-1 with TRBJ1-2; D is perhaps TRBD1 (6 bases). CDR1 is MGHRA, CDR2 YSYEKL, per germline. The V end lost 0 bases, the J end lost 7 bases, and 15 bases lay between the germline ends. This CDR3 has 15 residues. The CDR3 is CASSQEEGGGSGYTF. DNA for the CDR3: TGCGCCAGCAGCCAAGAAGAAGGGGGTGGGTCTGGCTACACCTTC.

The rearrangement links TRBV5-1 to TRBJ1-5; possible D gene TRBD1, 5 bases. V lost 2 bases, J lost 10 bases, and 13 bases lay in between. Germline V CDR1 and CDR2: SGHRS, YFSETQ. CDR3 size: 13 residues. CDR3 region: CASSFSGGRPQHF. The CDR3, as DNA: TGCGCCAGCAGCTTCAGTGGGGGTCGACCCCAGCATTTT. Together with reference TRBV5-1 and TRBJ1-5, the CDR3 gives the full variable domain: KAGVTQTPRYLIKTRGQQVTLSCSPISGHRSVSWYQQTPGQGLQFLFEYFSETQRNKGNFPGRFSGRQFSNSRSEMNVSTLELGDSALYLCASSFSGGRPQHFGDGTRLSIL.

The V call is TRBV7-9, the J call TRBJ1-1, with 8 bases identical to TRBD1. CDR1 is SEHNR and CDR2 is FQNEAQ in the germline V gene (reference sequence). The CDR3 totals 16 residues. The trim removed 5 bases at V and 1 base at J, leaving 9 bases unmatched. The CDR3 loop reads CASSTGQGLRNTEAFF. The CDR3 DNA sequence: TGTGCCAGCAGCACAGGACAGGGTCTAAGGAACACTGAAGCTTTCTTT.

This CDR3 is CASSQPGQGLNGYTF. The CDR3, as DNA: TGCGCCAGCAGCCAACCGGGACAGGGGTTGAATGGCTACACCTTC. The genes are TRBV4-1 and TRBJ1-2; TRBD1 aligns across 10 bases. Germline trimming cut 2 bases from V and 6 bases from J; bases unmatched to any gene: 6. The CDR3 spans 15 residues. Germline assignment: CDR1 MGHRA and CDR2 YSYEKL.

The rearrangement joins TRBV29-1 to TRBJ2-1; the D gene is possibly TRBD2 (5 bases). The length of the CDR3 is 16 residues. Germline V gene lookup returns CDR1 SQVTM and CDR2 ANQGSEA. Trimming removed 7 bases from V and 0 bases from J, with 19 bases in between. CDR3 DNA sequence: TGCAGCGGCGACCCCTTAGCGCCGAGCTCCTACAATGAGCAGTTCTTC. It specifies CSGDPLAPSSYNEQFF.

The chain uses TRBV28 and TRBJ2-5; 8 bases match TRBD1. Germline V lookup: CDR1 MDHEN, CDR2 SYDVKM. The CDR3 runs to 18 residues. V dropped 5 bases and J dropped 5; count of bases not matched to a gene: 19. The CDR3 DNA sequence: TGTGCCAGCAGTCCACACCCAGCTCGGACAGGGTTGGAGGAGACCCAGTACTTC. Protein: CASSPHPARTGLEETQYF.

The chain carries TRBV14 and TRBJ1-5, with a weak D call TRBD1 (5 bases). The CDR3 has 14 amino acids. Trimming removed 8 bases from V and 1 base from J, with 12 bases in between. Germline CDR1 is SGHDN and CDR2 is FVKESK. The CDR3 bases are TGTGCCAGCCATGCAAGGGGAAGCAATCAGCCCCAGCATTTT. Translating it yields CASHARGSNQPQHF.

V and J are TRBV24-1 and TRBJ2-1; D gene uncertain. Germline CDR1 and CDR2: KGHDR and SFDVKD. This CDR3 is 12 amino acids long. The germline V and J ends were trimmed by 0 bases and 8 bases, with 4 bases remaining between them. The CDR3 bases are TGTGCCACCAGTGATTTGGGCGATGAGCAGTTCTTC. Translating gives CATSDLGDEQFF.

The chain links TRBV5-6 to TRBJ2-1; 7 bases map to TRBD2. Unmatched junction bases numbered 3, after V lost 5 bases and J lost 4 bases. Germline CDR1 reads SGHDT; CDR2 reads YYEEEE. The CDR3 contains 13 residues. In nucleotides, the CDR3 is TGTGCCAGCAGTCGAGCGGGATACAATGAGCAGTTCTTC. It translates to CASSRAGYNEQFF.

This sequence joins TRBV5-1 and TRBJ2-1; unclear D gene. Germline lookup yields CDR1 SGHRS and CDR2 YFSETQ. V dropped 1 base and J dropped 13 bases, with 12 bases sitting between them. The CDR3 loop spans 12 amino acids. The CDR3, as DNA: TGCGCCAGCAGCTTGAGGCCGGGCGAACAGTTCTTC. As protein: CASSLRPGEQFF.

J is TRBJ1-1 and V is TRBV11-2, with a tentative D call TRBD1 (6 bases). The CDR3 spans 15 residues. V was cut by 1 base and J by 0 bases, with 9 bases left in between. Looked up from germline, CDR1 is SGHAT and CDR2 is FQNNGV. The CDR3 protein is CASSLVGGLNTEAFF. The CDR3 DNA is TGTGCCAGCAGCTTAGTGGGGGGCTTGAACACTGAAGCTTTCTTT.

The chain combines TRBV2 with TRBJ2-5; D remains unclear. V dropped 4 bases and J dropped 5 bases, with 14 bases sitting between them. CDR3 length equals 14 residues. Germline V gives CDR1 SNHLY, CDR2 FYNNEI. The CDR3: CASSAGSKAETQYF. The DNA of the CDR3 is TGTGCCAGCAGTGCCGGGTCCAAAGCGGAGACCCAGTACTTC.

V and J are TRBV4-1 and TRBJ1-5; D remains unclear. Germline-derived CDR1 and CDR2 are MGHRA and YSYEKL. Trimming removed 0 bases at V and 5 bases at J, with 8 bases between. The CDR3 extends over 14 amino acids. CDR3: CASSQEGVDQPQHF. The CDR3 DNA reads as TGCGCCAGCAGCCAAGAGGGCGTAGATCAGCCCCAGCATTTT.

The chain is built from TRBV7-9 and TRBJ1-1; 8 bases map to TRBD1. Germline lookup yields CDR1 SEHNR and CDR2 FQNEAQ (reference sequence). V shed 4 bases and J 2 bases; nucleotides not matched to a gene: 3. The CDR3 is made up of 14 amino acids. CDR3 sequence reads: CASSYGQGNTEAFF. The CDR3 nucleotides are TGTGCCAGCAGCTACGGACAGGGTAACACTGAAGCTTTCTTT.

The chain links TRBV30 to TRBJ2-7; D call uncertain. From germline, CDR1 is GTSNPN and CDR2 SVGIG (reference sequence). CDR3 length equals 14 residues. V dropped 3 bases and J dropped 0 bases, with 12 bases sitting between them. The CDR3: CAWRDQPPSYEQYF. In DNA, the CDR3 is TGTGCCTGGAGGGACCAACCCCCCTCCTACGAGCAGTACTTC.

The chain carries TRBV7-9 and TRBJ2-1, with D unclear. The length of the CDR3 is 12 residues. Germline V gene data show CDR1 as SEHNR and CDR2 as FQNEAQ (reference sequence). Trimming shortened V by 5 bases and J by 5 bases, and 7 bases separated the two germline ends. The CDR3 region is CASSHFNNEQFF. DNA of the CDR3: TGTGCCAGCAGCCATTTCAACAATGAGCAGTTCTTC.

The genes are TRBV14 and TRBJ2-1; 7 bases align to TRBD2. From germline, CDR1 is SGHDN and CDR2 FVKESK. CDR3 length: 16 residues. The ends lost 0 bases at V and 8 bases at J; junction bases unmatched: 10. The DNA for the CDR3 is TGTGCCAGCAGCCAAGAACTAGCGTTGGAACTCGATGAGCAGTTCTTC. Translation gives CASSQELALELDEQFF.

The chain couples TRBV27 to TRBJ2-4; 8 bases fit TRBD2. Germline CDR1 is MNHEY and CDR2 is SMNVEV (reference sequence). The ends lost 8 bases at V and 6 bases at J; junction bases unmatched: 9. The CDR3 consists of 14 residues. CDR3 DNA sequence: TGTGCCAGCTCGGCTCGGGAGGGTGGAAACATTCAGTACTTC. Protein sequence: CASSAREGGNIQYF.

This clonotype was detected only once. The chain links TRBV9 to TRBJ1-2; 11 bases line up with TRBD1. V lost 3 bases and J lost 6; bases outside the gene matches: 7. CDR1 and CDR2 from the germline V gene are SGDLS and YYNGEE. The CDR3 contains 15 residues. CDR3 DNA: TGTGCCAGCAGCGCCCGGACAGGGGGCATAGATGGCTACACCTTC. Its translation: CASSARTGGIDGYTF.

The rearrangement joins TRBV11-3 to TRBJ1-1; D ambiguous. The CDR3 spans 16 residues. Trimming removed 5 bases at V and 0 bases at J, with 16 bases between. Germline values: CDR1 SGHNT, CDR2 YENEEA. The CDR3 sequence is CASSAGDGSMNTEAFF. DNA of the CDR3: TGTGCCAGCAGCGCCGGTGACGGCAGCATGAACACTGAAGCTTTCTTT.

This chain connects TRBV2 to TRBJ1-1; maybe TRBD1 (5 bases). The ends were cut back, 11 bases at V and 1 base at J, with 17 bases in the middle. Germline CDR1 SNHLY, CDR2 FYNNEI. There are 14 residues in the CDR3. This CDR3 is CAWGRTHENTEAFF. Here the CDR3 DNA reads TGTGCCTGGGGACGGACACATGAGAACACTGAAGCTTTCTTT.